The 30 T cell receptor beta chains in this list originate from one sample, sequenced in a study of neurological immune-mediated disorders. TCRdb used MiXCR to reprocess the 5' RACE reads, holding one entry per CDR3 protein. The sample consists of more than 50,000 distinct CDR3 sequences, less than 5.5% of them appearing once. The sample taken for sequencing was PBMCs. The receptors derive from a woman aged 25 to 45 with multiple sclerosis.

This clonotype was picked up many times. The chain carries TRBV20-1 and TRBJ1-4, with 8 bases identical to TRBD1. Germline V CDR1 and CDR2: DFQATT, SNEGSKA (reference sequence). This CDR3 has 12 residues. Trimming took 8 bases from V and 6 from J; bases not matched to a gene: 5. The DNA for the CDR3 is TGCAGTACGGACAGGGCGGATGAAAAACTGTTTTTT. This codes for CSTDRADEKLFF.

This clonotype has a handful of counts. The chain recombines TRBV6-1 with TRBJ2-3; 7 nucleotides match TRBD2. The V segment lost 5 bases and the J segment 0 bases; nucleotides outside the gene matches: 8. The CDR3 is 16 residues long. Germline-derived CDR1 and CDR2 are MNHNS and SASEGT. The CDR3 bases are TGTGCCAGCAGTCCCATAGCGGGTTTAAGCACAGATACGCAGTATTTT. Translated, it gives CASSPIAGLSTDTQYF.

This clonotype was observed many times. CDR3 coding DNA: TGTGCCAGCAGTAGCGGAATAGCCAAAAACATTCAGTACTTC. Amino acid sequence: CASSSGIAKNIQYF. V is TRBV12-3 or TRBV12-4 and J is TRBJ2-4; D might be TRBD2 (5 bases). The CDR3 runs 14 residues. Trimming took 5 bases from V and 0 from J, leaving 8 bases between them.

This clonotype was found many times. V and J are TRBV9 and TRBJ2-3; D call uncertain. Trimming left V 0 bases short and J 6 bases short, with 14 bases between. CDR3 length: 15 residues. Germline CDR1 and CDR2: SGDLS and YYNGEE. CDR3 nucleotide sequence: TGTGCCAGCAGCGTAGCGGCTCTCCAAACCGATACGCAGTATTTT. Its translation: CASSVAALQTDTQYF.

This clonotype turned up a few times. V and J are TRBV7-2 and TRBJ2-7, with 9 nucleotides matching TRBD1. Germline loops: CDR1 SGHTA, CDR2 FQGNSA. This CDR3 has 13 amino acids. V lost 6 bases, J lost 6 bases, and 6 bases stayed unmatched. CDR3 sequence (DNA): TGTGCCAGCAGGTCCGGGACAGGGATCGAGCAGTACTTC. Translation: CASRSGTGIEQYF.

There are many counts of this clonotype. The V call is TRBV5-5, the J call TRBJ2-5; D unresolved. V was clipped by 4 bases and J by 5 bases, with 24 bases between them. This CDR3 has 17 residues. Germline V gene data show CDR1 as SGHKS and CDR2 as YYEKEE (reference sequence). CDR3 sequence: CASSPDWRWSGSETQYF. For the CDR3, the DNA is TGTGCCAGCAGCCCTGACTGGCGGTGGTCGGGTTCGGAGACCCAGTACTTC.

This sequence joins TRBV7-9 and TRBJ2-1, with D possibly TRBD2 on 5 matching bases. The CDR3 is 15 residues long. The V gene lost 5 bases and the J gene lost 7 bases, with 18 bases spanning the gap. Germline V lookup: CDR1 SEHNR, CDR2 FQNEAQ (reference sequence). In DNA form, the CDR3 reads TGTGCCAGCAGCCGGGGAGTACTACTCGATAATGAGCAGTTCTTC. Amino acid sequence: CASSRGVLLDNEQFF.

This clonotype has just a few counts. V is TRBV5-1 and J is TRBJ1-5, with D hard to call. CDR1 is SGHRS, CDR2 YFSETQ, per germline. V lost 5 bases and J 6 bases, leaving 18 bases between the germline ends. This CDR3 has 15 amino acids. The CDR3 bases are TGCGCCAGCAGTCCCGGTCCAGGATCGGGTCAGCCCCAGCATTTT. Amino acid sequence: CASSPGPGSGQPQHF. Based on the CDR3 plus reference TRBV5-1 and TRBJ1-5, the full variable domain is KAGVTQTPRYLIKTRGQQVTLSCSPISGHRSVSWYQQTPGQGLQFLFEYFSETQRNKGNFPGRFSGRQFSNSRSEMNVSTLELGDSALYLCASSPGPGSGQPQHFGDGTRLSIL.

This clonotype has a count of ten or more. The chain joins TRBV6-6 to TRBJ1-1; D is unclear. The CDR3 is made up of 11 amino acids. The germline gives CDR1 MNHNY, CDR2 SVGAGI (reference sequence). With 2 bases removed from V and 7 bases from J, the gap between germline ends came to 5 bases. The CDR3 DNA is TGTGCCAGCAGTTACGAGGGTGAAGCTTTCTTT. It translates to CASSYEGEAFF.

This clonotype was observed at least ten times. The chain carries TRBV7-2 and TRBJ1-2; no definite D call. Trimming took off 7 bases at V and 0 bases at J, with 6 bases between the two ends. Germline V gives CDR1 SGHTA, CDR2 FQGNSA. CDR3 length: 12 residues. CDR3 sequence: CASTGANYGYTF. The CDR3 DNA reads TGTGCCAGCACAGGAGCTAACTATGGCTACACCTTC.

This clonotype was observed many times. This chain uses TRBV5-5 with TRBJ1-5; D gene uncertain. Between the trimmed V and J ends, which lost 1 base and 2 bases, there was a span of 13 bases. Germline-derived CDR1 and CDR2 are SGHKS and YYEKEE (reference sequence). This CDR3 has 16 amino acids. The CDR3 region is CASSLWVTLGNQPQHF. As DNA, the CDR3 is TGTGCCAGCAGCTTGTGGGTGACCCTGGGCAATCAGCCCCAGCATTTT.

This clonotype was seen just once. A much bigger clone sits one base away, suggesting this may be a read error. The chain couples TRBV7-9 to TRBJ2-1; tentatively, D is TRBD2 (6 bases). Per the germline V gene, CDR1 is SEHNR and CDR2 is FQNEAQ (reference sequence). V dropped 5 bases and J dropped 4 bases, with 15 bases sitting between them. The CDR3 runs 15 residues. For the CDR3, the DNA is TGTGCCAGCAGCGTCGTCGGGGGAAATTACAATGAGCAGTTCTTC. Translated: CASSVVGGNYNEQFF.

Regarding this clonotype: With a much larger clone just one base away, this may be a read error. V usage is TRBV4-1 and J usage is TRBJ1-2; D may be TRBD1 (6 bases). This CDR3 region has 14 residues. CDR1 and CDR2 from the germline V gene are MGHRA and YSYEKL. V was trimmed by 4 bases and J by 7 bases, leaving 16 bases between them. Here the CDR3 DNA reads TGCGCCAGCAGCCGAGATGGCCAGGGGCTTGGCTACACCTTC. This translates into CASSRDGQGLGYTF.

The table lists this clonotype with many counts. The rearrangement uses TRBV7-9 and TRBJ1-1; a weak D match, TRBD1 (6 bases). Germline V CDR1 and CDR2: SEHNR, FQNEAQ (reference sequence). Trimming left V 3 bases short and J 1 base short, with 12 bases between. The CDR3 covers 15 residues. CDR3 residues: CASSLGQTGNTEAFF. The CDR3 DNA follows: TGTGCCAGCAGCTTGGGCCAGACAGGGAACACTGAAGCTTTCTTT.

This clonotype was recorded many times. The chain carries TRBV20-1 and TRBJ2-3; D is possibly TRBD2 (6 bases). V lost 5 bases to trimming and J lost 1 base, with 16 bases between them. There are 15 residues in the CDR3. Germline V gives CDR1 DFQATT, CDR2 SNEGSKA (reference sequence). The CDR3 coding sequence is TGCAGTGCTTCGGGACCCCCGGGGGGCACAGATACGCAGTATTTT. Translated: CSASGPPGGTDTQYF.

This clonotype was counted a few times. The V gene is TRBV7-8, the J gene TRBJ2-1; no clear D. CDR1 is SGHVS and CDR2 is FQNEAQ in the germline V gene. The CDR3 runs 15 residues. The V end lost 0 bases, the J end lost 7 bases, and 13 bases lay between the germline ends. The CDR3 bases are TGTGCCAGCAGCTTAGCGGATGTGGGCTTGAATGAGCAGTTCTTC. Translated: CASSLADVGLNEQFF.

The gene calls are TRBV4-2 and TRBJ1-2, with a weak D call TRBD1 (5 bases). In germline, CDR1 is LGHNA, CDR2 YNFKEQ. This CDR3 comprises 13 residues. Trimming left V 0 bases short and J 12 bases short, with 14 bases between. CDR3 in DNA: TGTGCCAGCAGCCAAGATGCCGGGGGAAGGAACACCTTC. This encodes CASSQDAGGRNTF.

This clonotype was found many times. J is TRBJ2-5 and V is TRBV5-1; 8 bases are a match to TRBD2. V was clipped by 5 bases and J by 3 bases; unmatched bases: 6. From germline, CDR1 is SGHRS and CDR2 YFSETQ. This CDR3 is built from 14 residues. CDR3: CASRQGLGEETQYF. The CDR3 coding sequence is TGCGCCAGCAGACAGGGACTAGGGGAAGAGACCCAGTACTTC.

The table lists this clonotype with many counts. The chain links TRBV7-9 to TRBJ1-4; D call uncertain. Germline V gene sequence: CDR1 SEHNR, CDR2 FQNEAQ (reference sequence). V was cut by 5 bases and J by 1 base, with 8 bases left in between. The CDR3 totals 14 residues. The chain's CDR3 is CASSPGVTNEKLFF. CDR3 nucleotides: TGTGCCAGCAGCCCTGGGGTAACTAATGAAAAACTGTTTTTT.

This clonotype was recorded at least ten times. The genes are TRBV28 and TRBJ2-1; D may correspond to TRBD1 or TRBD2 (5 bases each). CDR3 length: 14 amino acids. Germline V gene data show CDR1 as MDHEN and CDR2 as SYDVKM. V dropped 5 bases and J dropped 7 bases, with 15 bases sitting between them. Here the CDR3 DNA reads TGTGCCAGCAGTCTGTTGTTCGAGGGGAATGAGCAGTTCTTC. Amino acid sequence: CASSLLFEGNEQFF.

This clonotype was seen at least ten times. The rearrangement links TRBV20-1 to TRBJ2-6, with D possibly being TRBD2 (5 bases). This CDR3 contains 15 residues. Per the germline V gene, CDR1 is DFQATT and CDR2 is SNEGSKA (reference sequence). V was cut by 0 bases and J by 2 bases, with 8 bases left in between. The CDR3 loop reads CSARDIGAGANVLTF. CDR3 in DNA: TGCAGTGCTAGAGATATCGGGGCTGGGGCCAACGTCCTGACTTTC.

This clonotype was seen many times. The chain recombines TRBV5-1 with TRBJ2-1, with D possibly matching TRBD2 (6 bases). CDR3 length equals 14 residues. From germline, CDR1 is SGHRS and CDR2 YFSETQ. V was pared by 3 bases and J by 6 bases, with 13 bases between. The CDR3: CASSSGTPANEQFF. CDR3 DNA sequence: TGCGCCAGCAGCTCCGGGACTCCTGCCAATGAGCAGTTCTTC.

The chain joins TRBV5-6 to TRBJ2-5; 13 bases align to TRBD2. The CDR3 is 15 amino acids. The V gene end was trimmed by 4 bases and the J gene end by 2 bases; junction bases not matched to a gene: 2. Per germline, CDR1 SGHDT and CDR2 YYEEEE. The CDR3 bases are TGTGCCAGCAGCCTGACTAGCGGGGGGCAAGAGACCCAGTACTTC. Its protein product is CASSLTSGGQETQYF.

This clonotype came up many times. CDR3 nucleotides: TGCGCCAGCAGCATTGACAGCTATGGCTACACCTTC. Translated: CASSIDSYGYTF. V and J are TRBV5-1 and TRBJ1-2, with D possibly TRBD1 on 5 matching bases. The CDR3 extends over 12 amino acids. Germline values: CDR1 SGHRS, CDR2 YFSETQ. V dropped 4 bases and J dropped 4 bases, with 8 bases sitting between them. Full variable domain (rest looked up from reference TRBV5-1 and TRBJ1-2): KAGVTQTPRYLIKTRGQQVTLSCSPISGHRSVSWYQQTPGQGLQFLFEYFSETQRNKGNFPGRFSGRQFSNSRSEMNVSTLELGDSALYLCASSIDSYGYTFGSGTRLTVV.

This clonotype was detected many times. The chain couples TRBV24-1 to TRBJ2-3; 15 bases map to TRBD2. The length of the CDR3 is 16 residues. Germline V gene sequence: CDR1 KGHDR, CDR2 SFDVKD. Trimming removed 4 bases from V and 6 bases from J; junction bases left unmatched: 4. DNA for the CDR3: TGTGCCACCAGTGACGGACTAGCGGGGGGGACGGATACGCAGTATTTT. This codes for CATSDGLAGGTDTQYF.

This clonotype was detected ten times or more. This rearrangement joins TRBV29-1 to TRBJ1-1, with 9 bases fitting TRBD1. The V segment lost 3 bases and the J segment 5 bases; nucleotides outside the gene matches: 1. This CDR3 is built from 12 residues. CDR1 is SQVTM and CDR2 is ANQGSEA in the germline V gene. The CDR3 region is CSVEGQGTEAFF. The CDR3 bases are TGCAGCGTTGAGGGACAGGGAACTGAAGCTTTCTTT. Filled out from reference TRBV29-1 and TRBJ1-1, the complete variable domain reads SAVISQKPSRDICQRGTSLTIQCQVDSQVTMMFWYRQQPGQSLTLIATANQGSEATYESGFVIDKFPISRPNLTFSTLTVSNMSPEDSSIYLCSVEGQGTEAFFGQGTRLTVV.

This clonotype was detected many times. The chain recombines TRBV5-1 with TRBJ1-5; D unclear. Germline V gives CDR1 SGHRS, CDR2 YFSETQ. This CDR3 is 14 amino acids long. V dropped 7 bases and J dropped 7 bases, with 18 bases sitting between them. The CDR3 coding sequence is TGCGCCAGCCAGGCAGAGGGAAAGAGACAGCCCCAGCATTTT. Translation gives CASQAEGKRQPQHF.

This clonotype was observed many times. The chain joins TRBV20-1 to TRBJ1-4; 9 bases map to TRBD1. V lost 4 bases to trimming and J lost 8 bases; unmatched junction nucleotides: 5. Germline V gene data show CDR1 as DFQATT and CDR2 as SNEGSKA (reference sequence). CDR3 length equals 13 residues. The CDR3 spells CSAKTGGEEKLFF. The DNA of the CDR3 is TGCAGTGCTAAGACAGGGGGGGAGGAAAAACTGTTTTTT.

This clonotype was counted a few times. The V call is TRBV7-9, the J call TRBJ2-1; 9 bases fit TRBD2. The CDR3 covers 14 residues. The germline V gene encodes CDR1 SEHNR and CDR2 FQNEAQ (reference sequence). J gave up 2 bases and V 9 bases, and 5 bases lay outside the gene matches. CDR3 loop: CASRLADPYNEQFF. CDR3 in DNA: TGTGCCAGTAGACTAGCGGATCCCTACAATGAGCAGTTCTTC.

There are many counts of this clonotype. In nucleotides, the CDR3 is TGTGCCATCAGTGCCGGTGGGACTAGCGGGGGTAATGAGCAGTTCTTC. Encoded protein: CAISAGGTSGGNEQFF. The chain has TRBV10-3 and TRBJ2-1, with TRBD2 identical over 14 bases. Germline values: CDR1 ENHRY, CDR2 SYGVKD. Germline trimming cut 4 bases from V and 7 bases from J; bases unmatched to any gene: 6. The CDR3 consists of 16 residues.